The present TCR beta chain was sequenced within a study of shared clonotypes between healthy human individuals. Every donor, a Caucasian adult, lived in Nashville, Tennessee. In the source study's methods: Owing to the provision of junction-only sequences devoid of quality scores by immunoSEQ, filtering differed. TCRdb's copy holds only in-frame clones and misses some; the assay was immunoSEQ multiplex PCR. That table gives V, J and clone size, and the DNA gave D and trimming. Among approximately 500,000 clones listed, less than 85% were seen once. Germline V gene sequence: CDR1 SEHNR, CDR2 FQNEAQ (reference sequence). This CDR3 contains 16 residues. V dropped 1 base and J dropped 6 bases, with 17 bases sitting between them. Concerning this clone: Its target is not known.

Broader study findings: The sampled material consisted only of blood, and tissue repertoires are likely to differ. Limited genetic and exposure-history diversity came from having few donors.

The gene calls are TRBV7-9 and TRBJ2-3; no clear D gene. This receptor was identified in a woman between 35 and 50 years old in good health. Some clones in this sample may be carry-over from other donors' samples. The sample taken for sequencing was PBMCs. The CDR3 loop is CASSLVIARVSDTQYF. In DNA form, the CDR3 reads TGTGCCAGCAGCTTAGTAATAGCAAGGGTGTCCGATACGCAGTATTTT.